This T cell receptor (beta chain) was sequenced for a study of blood T cell repertoires in COVID-19. Authors' processing steps: Quantification of nucleated cells was approximated via reference gene primer amplification. Sequencing was performed with immunoSEQ multiplex PCR; in TCRdb, only in-frame clones are kept and a portion is missing. The V and J calls and the clone size are those of that table, but D and trimming were determined from the DNA. This sample has roughly 70,000 clones, with 80% to 85% found just once. The CDR3 covers 12 residues. Trimming cost V 1 base and J 3 bases, with 4 bases left between them. Germline CDR1 is SGHRS and CDR2 is YFSETQ.

The chain combines TRBV5-1 with TRBJ1-1; D is unresolved. The TCR originated in a woman aged 55-70 years with acute or convalescent COVID-19. Sequencing was carried out using peripheral blood. CDR3 residues: CASSLTDTEAFF. The DNA of the CDR3 is TGCGCCAGCAGCTTGACAGACACTGAAGCTTTCTTT.